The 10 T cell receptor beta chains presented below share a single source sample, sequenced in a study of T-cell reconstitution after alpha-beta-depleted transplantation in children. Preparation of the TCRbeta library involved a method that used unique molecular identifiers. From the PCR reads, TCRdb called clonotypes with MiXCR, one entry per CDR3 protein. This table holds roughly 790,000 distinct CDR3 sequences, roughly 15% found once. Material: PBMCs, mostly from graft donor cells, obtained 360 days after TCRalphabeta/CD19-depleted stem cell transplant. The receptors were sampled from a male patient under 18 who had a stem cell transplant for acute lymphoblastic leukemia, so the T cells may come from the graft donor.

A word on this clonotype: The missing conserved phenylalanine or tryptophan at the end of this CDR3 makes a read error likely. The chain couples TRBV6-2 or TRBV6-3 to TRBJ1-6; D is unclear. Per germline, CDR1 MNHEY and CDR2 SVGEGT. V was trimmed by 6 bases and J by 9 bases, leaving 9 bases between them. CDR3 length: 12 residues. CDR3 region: CASRDPSSPLHL. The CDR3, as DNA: TGTGCCAGCAGAGACCCTAGTTCACCCCTCCACCTT.

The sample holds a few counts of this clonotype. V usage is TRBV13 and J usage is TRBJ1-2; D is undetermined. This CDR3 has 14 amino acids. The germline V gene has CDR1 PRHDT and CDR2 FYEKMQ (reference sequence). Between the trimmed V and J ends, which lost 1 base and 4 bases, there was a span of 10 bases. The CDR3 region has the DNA TGTGCCAGCAGCTTAGACCCAGCCCCCTATGGCTACACCTTC. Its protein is CASSLDPAPYGYTF.

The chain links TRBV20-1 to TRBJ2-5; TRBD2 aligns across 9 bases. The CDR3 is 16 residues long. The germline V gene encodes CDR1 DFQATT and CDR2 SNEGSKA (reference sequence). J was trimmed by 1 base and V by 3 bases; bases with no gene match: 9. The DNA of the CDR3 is TGCAGTGCTAGGGGGTTGTTAGCGGGGGCCCAAGAGACCCAGTACTTC. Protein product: CSARGLLAGAQETQYF.

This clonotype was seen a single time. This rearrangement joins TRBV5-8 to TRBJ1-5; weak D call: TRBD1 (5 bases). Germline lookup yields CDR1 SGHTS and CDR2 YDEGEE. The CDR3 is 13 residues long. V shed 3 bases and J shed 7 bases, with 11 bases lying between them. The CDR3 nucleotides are TGTGCCAGCAGCTGGGGACGTGGGCAGCCCCAGCATTTT. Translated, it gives CASSWGRGQPQHF.

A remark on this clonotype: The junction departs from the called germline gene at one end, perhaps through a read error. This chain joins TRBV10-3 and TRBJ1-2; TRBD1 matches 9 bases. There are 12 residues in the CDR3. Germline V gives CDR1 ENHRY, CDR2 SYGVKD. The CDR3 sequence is CAISDPGQGGFF. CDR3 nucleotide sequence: TGTGCCATCAGTGACCCGGGACAGGGTGGCTTCTTC.

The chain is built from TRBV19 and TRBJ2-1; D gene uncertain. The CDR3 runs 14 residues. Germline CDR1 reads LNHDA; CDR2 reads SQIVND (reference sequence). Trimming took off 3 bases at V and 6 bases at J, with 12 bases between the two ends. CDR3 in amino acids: CASSIFVSTNEQFF. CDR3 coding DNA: TGTGCCAGTAGTATCTTTGTCAGTACCAATGAGCAGTTCTTC.

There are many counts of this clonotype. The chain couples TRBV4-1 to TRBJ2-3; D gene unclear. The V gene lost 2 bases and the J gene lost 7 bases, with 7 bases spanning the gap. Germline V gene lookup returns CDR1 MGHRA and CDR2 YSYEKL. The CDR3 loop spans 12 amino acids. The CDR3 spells CASSQIANTQYF. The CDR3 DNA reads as TGCGCCAGCAGCCAAATAGCCAATACGCAGTATTTT.

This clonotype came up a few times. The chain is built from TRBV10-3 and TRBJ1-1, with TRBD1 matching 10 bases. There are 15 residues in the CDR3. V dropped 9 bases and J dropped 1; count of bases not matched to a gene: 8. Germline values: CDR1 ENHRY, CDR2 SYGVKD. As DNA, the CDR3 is TGTGCCATTTGGGACAGGGGCGAACAGAACACTGAAGCTTTCTTT. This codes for CAIWDRGEQNTEAFF.

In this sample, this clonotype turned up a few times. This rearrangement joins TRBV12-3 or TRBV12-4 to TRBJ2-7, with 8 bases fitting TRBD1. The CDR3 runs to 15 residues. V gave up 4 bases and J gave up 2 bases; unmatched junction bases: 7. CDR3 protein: CASSSLGTGTYEQYF. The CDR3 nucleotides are TGTGCCAGCAGTTCCCTCGGGACAGGAACCTACGAGCAGTACTTC.

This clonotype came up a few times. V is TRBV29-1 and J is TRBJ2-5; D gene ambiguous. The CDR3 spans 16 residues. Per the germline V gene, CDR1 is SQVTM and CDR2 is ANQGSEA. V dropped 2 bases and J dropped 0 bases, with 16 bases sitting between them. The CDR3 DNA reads TGCAGCGTTGAATTGTATGGTAGCAGGTACCAAGAGACCCAGTACTTC. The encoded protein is CSVELYGSRYQETQYF.